This T cell receptor (delta chain) comes out of a study of Vδ1+ human thymocytes (dated by TCRdb to the late 2010s). About the full investigation: mRNA-level TRG and TRD CDR3 repertoires of highly purified Vdelta1+ thymocytes from young children were characterised as a data resource. The multiplex-based CDR3 amplicon strategy had previously been validated against 5'RACE-based CDR3 amplicon generation methods.

Thymic samples were depleted of alphabeta T cells, then CD3+ TCRVdelta1+ TCRVdelta2- thymocytes were FACS-sorted. A purity of about 98% to 99.6% was achieved for sorted Vdelta1+ thymocytes. Thymic specimens came from 8 paediatric patients undergoing corrective cardiac surgery, aged from about 5 days to 16 months. Thymic tissue was dispersed, and mononuclear cells were isolated on a Histopaque-1077 density gradient. The staining antibodies were anti-TCRVdelta1 clone TS8.2, anti-TCRVdelta2 clone B6, anti-CD3 clone HIT3a and anti-TCRalphabeta clone IP26. RNA was extracted with the RNeasy mini kit and reverse transcribed using Superscript III. Multiplex PCR was used to generate CDR3 amplicons, with pooled V-gene forward primers and a constant-region reverse primer carrying Illumina adaptor overhangs. Amplicons were gel-purified, then indexed with Nextera index primers over approximately 8 extra PCR cycles and purified with AMPure XP beads. Sequencing of libraries was performed on an Illumina MiSeq using paired-end 250 bp reads, dual indexing and an approximately 19% PhiX spike-in. Processing in the source paper ran as follows. FastQC was used to check read quality, and ea-utils fastq-join was used to merge TRG read pairs. Annotation of sequences was performed with IMGT/HighV-QUEST, only productive sequences with unambiguous V-gene assignment were retained, and clonotypes were defined by identical CDR3 sequence. For downstream analysis, the tools were VDJtools 1.1.1, tcR 2.2.3, Treemap and vegan Shannon diversity in R 3.4.4. TCRdb called clones from the public reads with CATT, and repeated DNA sequences were later combined into one row. Here the V and J calls rest on TCRdb's processing, not on the authors' analysis. This sample comprises some 73,000 delta-chain clones, more than 30% of them detected only once. The ten biggest clones cover about 0.24% of the sample.

The CDR3 has 15 amino acids, counting the end cysteine and phenylalanine. The sequence is cut down to CDR3 DNA, 45 bases in frame from base 1. Per the germline V gene, TSWWSYY is the CDR1 and QGS is the CDR2. The V end loses 2 bases and the J end loses 6 bases, and a stretch of 16 bases separates them. Beyond this particular receptor, the publication reports: Although sort purity was high, about 20% of thymic TRD sequences were Vdelta2 (with a few Vdelta3), in contrast to the peripheral blood Vdelta1+ controls. Many TRG clonotypes were found to be shared between donors (up to about 7x10^3), whereas TRD repertoires were found to be essentially private (max about 100 shared). No clustering by age or sex was observed, so analyses did not stratify donors by these variables. The use of highly purified populations and single-cell validation was advised by the authors, since misinterpretation of bulk repertoire data could be caused by unexpected Vdelta2 sequences. In contrast to oligoclonal peripheral blood repertoires, thymic TRG and TRD repertoires appeared to be highly polyclonal with Gaussian CDR3 length distributions.

A remark on this clone: Its binding antigen is unknown. No much larger clone exists at a distance of one base, and base qualities are not known.

The chain couples TRDV1 to TRDJ1, with an unclear D gene assignment. This clonotype was sampled from a boy under two years old who had congenital heart surgery. Sequencing used Vdelta1+ gamma-delta thymocytes from the thymus. According to the study, the label for this sample's cell subset or site signals: FACS-sorted CD3+ TCRalphabeta- TCRVdelta1+ TCRVdelta2- thymocytes. The DNA reads as follows: TGTGCTCTTGGGGAAGAGGTCCCCCGTAGTTATAAACTCATCTTT. This gives the protein CALGEEVPRSYKLIF.